The present T cell receptor (beta chain) was sequenced within a study of cytomegalovirus exposure and HLA in healthy donors. The wider study: From about 170 million T cells, an earlier analysis saw some 120 million unique TCR beta sequences.

Primers included in the PCR were 60 Vbeta and 13 Jbeta primers. Profiled with immunoSEQ multiplex PCR; TCRdb holds only in-frame clones, not every one. The sample yields 90,000 to 140,000 clones, more than 60% seen once. Findings of the study overall: Among CMV-associated TCR beta chains, most appeared HLA-restricted in a later analysis.

This CDR3 has 16 amino acids. V was pared by 4 bases and J by 1 base, with 5 bases of the junction left unmatched. CDR1 and CDR2 from the germline V gene are MGHRA and YSYEKL. On this clone: The target antigen is unknown.

The rearrangement uses TRBV4-1 and TRBJ2-3, with 10 bases fitting TRBD2. Sequenced sample: PBMCs. The TCR sequence derives from a middle-aged woman in good health and CMV-seropositive. The CDR3 loop reads CASSLIAGGGTDTQYF. CDR3 nucleotides: TGCGCCAGCAGCCTAATAGCGGGAGGCGGCACAGATACGCAGTATTTT.